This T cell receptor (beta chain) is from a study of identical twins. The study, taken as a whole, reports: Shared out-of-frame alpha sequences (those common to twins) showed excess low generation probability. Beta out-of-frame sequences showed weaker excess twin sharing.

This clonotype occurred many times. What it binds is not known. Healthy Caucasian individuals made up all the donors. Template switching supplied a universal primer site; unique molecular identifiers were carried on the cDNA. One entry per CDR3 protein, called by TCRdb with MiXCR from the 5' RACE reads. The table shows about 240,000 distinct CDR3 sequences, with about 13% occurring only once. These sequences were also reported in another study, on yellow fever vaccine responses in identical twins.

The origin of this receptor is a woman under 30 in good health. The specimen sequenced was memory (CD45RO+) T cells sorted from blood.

The CDR3 nucleotides read TGTGCCAGCAGCCAAGATTTAGTAGCGGGAGGGAACACCGGGGAGCTGTTTTTT. Its translation is CASSQDLVAGGNTGELFF. V is TRBV4-2 and J is TRBJ2-2; TRBD2 matches at 10 bases. The V segment lost 0 bases and the J segment 1 base; nucleotides outside the gene matches: 5. This CDR3 is 18 amino acids long. Germline V lookup: CDR1 LGHNA, CDR2 YNFKEQ.